Below, 12 T cell receptor beta chains from the same sample are listed, as sequenced in a study of CD4 T cells in relation to SARS-CoV-2 and coronaviruses. Sequencing used immunoSEQ multiplex PCR; TCRdb keeps in-frame clones, though not all of them. Among tens of thousands of clones listed, roughly 88% were seen once. The unexposed donors gave CD4+ T cells in about 2010-2019, prior to COVID-19. The sample taken for sequencing was memory CD4+ T cells from PBMCs. The receptors derive from a human donor in good health.

The chain combines TRBV6-6 with TRBJ1-5; TRBD1 agrees at 9 bases. The CDR3 is made up of 15 amino acids. The V gene end was trimmed by 6 bases and the J gene end by 4 bases; junction bases not matched to a gene: 7. Germline CDR1 MNHNY, CDR2 SVGAGI (reference sequence). The CDR3 DNA sequence: TGTGCCAGCAGCAGGGGGGACAGGGAAAATCAGCCCCAGCATTTT. It encodes CASSRGDRENQPQHF.

The chain employs TRBV11-2 and TRBJ2-1, with 7 bases aligning to TRBD1. The ends lost 5 bases at V and 4 bases at J; junction bases unmatched: 2. The CDR3 extends over 13 amino acids. Germline V gene data show CDR1 as SGHAT and CDR2 as FQNNGV. DNA of the CDR3: TGTGCCAGCAGCAGACAGGGTTACAATGAGCAGTTCTTC. It yields the protein CASSRQGYNEQFF.

V gene TRBV28 combines with J gene TRBJ1-5; D is undetermined. Trimming cost V 5 bases and J 0 bases, with 11 bases left between them. The CDR3 length is 15 residues. Germline V gives CDR1 MDHEN, CDR2 SYDVKM. CDR3: CASSPASYSNQPQHF. The CDR3, as DNA: TGTGCCAGCAGTCCGGCCAGCTATAGCAATCAGCCCCAGCATTTT.

The V and J genes are TRBV9 and TRBJ2-5, with TRBD2 matching 8 bases. The trim removed 3 bases at V and 13 bases at J, leaving 11 bases unmatched. From germline, CDR1 is SGDLS and CDR2 YYNGEE. The CDR3 consists of 13 residues. CDR3: CASSEDSGTRWYF. Written as DNA, the CDR3 is TGTGCCAGCAGCGAAGACAGCGGGACTAGGTGGTACTTC.

V is TRBV28 and J is TRBJ2-7; 7 nucleotides align to TRBD1. The germline CDR1 and CDR2 sequences are MDHEN and SYDVKM. The CDR3 totals 15 residues. The trim removed 2 bases at V and 0 bases at J, leaving 4 bases unmatched. Here the CDR3 DNA reads TGTGCCAGCAGTTTAAGGGGGCGGAACTCCTACGAGCAGTACTTC. It specifies CASSLRGRNSYEQYF. Full variable domain (rest looked up from reference TRBV28 and TRBJ2-7): DVKVTQSSRYLVKRTGEKVFLECVQDMDHENMFWYRQDPGLGLRLIYFSYDVKMKEKGDIPEGYSVSREKKERFSLILESASTNQTSMYLCASSLRGRNSYEQYFGPGTRLTVT.

This clone was seen a single time. The chain uses TRBV5-1 and TRBJ2-5; D is possibly TRBD2 (5 bases). Germline V gene lookup returns CDR1 SGHRS and CDR2 YFSETQ. Trimming stripped 2 bases from V and 2 bases from J, with 10 bases between. The CDR3 is made up of 14 amino acids. This CDR3 is CASSFHGDQETQYF. The CDR3 nucleotides read TGCGCCAGCAGCTTTCACGGGGATCAAGAGACCCAGTACTTC. Full variable domain (outside the CDR3, taken from reference TRBV5-1 and TRBJ2-5): KAGVTQTPRYLIKTRGQQVTLSCSPISGHRSVSWYQQTPGQGLQFLFEYFSETQRNKGNFPGRFSGRQFSNSRSEMNVSTLELGDSALYLCASSFHGDQETQYFGPGTRLLVL.

The chain's CDR3 is CASSAGASGSYEQYF. Here the CDR3 DNA reads TGTGCCAGCAGCGCGGGGGCTAGCGGCTCCTACGAGCAGTACTTC. V is TRBV9 and J is TRBJ2-7; weak D call: TRBD2 (7 bases). This CDR3 contains 15 residues. V was cut by 3 bases and J by 0 bases, with 13 bases left in between. Germline-derived CDR1 and CDR2 are SGDLS and YYNGEE. The full variable domain, in which reference TRBV9 and TRBJ2-7 provide the parts outside the CDR3, is DSGVTQTPKHLITATGQRVTLRCSPRSGDLSVYWYQQSLDQGLQFLIQYYNGEERAKGNILERFSAQQFPDLHSELNLSSLELGDSALYFCASSAGASGSYEQYFGPGTRLTVT.

This clone was picked up a small number of times. DNA for the CDR3: TGTGCCAGCAGCCAAGAGCGCATTCAGTACTTC. Translated: CASSQERIQYF. The chain combines TRBV3-1 (or the pseudogene TRBV3-2) with TRBJ2-4; D unresolved. This CDR3 is built from 11 residues. The V and J ends lost 0 bases and 9 bases respectively, with 3 bases between them. The germline gives CDR1 LGHDT, CDR2 YNNKEL (reference sequence).

This clone appeared once. The rearrangement joins TRBV9 to TRBJ2-7, with 7 bases fitting TRBD2. J lost 6 bases, V lost 4 bases, and 13 bases had no gene match. The CDR3 runs 15 residues. The germline V gene has CDR1 SGDLS and CDR2 YYNGEE. CDR3 sequence: CASSSQETSSGEQYF. Written as DNA, the CDR3 is TGTGCCAGCAGCTCTCAGGAGACTAGCTCGGGCGAGCAGTACTTC.

The gene calls are TRBV7-8 and TRBJ1-5; D ambiguous. This CDR3 contains 14 residues. Germline CDR1 and CDR2: SGHVS and FQNEAQ. V lost 5 bases and J 7 bases, leaving 15 bases between the germline ends. The CDR3, as DNA: TGTGCCAGCAGCAAGGCCCGAACCGACCAGCCCCAGCATTTT. Protein sequence: CASSKARTDQPQHF.

The chain joins TRBV19 to TRBJ2-4; D may be TRBD2 (6 bases). V lost 2 bases to trimming and J lost 9 bases, with 17 bases between them. This CDR3 has 15 amino acids. Germline-derived CDR1 and CDR2 are LNHDA and SQIVND (reference sequence). The CDR3 DNA reads TGTGCCAGTAGTATACCCGGAGGGGCTAGGGGCATTCAGTACTTC. It specifies CASSIPGGARGIQYF. The full variable domain, its missing parts supplied by reference TRBV19 and TRBJ2-4, is DGGITQSPKYLFRKEGQNVTLSCEQNLNHDAMYWYRQDPGQGLRLIYYSQIVNDFQKGDIAEGYSVSREKKESFPLTVTSAQKNPTAFYLCASSIPGGARGIQYFGAGTRLSVL.

This chain uses TRBV19 with TRBJ1-1, with D unclear. This CDR3 has 15 amino acids. CDR1 LNHDA and CDR2 SQIVND come from the germline V gene (reference sequence). V was pared by 3 bases and J by 8 bases, with 19 bases between. This CDR3 reads CASSIGGSQIQEAFF. For the CDR3, the DNA is TGTGCCAGTAGTATTGGCGGCTCCCAAATTCAAGAAGCTTTCTTT.